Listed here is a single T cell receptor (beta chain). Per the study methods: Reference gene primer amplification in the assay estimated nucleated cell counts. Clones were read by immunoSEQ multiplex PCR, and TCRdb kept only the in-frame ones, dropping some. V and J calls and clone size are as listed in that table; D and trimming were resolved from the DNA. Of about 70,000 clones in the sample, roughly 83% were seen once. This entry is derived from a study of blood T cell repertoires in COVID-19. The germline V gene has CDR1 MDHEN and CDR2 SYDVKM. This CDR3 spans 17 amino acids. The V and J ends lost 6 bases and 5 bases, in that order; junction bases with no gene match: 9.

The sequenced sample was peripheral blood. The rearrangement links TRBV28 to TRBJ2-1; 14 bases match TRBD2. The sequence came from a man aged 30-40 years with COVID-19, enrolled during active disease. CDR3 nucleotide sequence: TGTGCCAGCAGCACATTTTCGGGACTAGCGGGAGACAATGAGCAGTTCTTC. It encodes CASSTFSGLAGDNEQFF.